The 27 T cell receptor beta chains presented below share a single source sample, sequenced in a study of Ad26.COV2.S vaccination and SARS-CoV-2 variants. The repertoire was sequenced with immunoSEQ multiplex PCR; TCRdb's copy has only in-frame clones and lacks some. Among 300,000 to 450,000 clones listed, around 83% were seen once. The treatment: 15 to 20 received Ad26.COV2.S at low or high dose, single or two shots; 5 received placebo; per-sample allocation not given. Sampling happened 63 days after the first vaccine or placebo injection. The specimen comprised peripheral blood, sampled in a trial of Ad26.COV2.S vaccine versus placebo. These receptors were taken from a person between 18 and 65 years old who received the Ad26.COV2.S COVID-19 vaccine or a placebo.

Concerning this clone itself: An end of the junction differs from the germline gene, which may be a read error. CDR3 region: CASSFRRAPSDEQYF. CDR3 bases: TGTGCCAGCAGCTTCCGGAGGGCCCCCTCCGACGAGCAGTACTTC. V and J are TRBV7-2 and TRBJ2-7; TRBD2 might be the D (6 bases). The V gene's germline CDR1 is SGHTA and CDR2 FQGNSA. The CDR3 sequence is 15 residues long.

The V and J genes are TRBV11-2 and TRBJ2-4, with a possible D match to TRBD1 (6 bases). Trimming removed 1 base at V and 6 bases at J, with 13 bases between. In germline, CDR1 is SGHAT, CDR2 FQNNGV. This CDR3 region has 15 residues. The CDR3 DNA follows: TGTGCCAGCAGCTTAGGGGCAGGGGTCTTAAACATTCAGTACTTC. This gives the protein CASSLGAGVLNIQYF.

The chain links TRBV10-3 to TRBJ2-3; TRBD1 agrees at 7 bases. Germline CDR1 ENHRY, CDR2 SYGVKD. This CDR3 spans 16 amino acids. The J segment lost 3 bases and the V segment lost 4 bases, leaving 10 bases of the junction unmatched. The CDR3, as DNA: TGTGCCATCAGTGGGGACAGTCGGAAGGCGACAGATACGCAGTATTTT. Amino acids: CAISGDSRKATDTQYF.

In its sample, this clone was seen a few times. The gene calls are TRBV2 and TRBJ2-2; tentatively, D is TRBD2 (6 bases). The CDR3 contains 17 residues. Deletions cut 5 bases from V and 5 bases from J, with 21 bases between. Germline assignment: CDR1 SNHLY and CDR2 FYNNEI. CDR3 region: CASSSGPRAGNTGELFF. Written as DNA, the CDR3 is TGTGCCAGCAGTTCCGGACCGCGCGCGGGGAATACCGGGGAGCTGTTTTTT.

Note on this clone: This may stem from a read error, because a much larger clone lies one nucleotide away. Here the CDR3 reads CASSLEQETQYF. CDR3 DNA sequence: TGTGCCAGCAGCTTGGAACAAGAGACCCAGTACTTC. This chain links TRBV7-8 with TRBJ2-5; D gene uncertain. CDR1 is SGHVS and CDR2 is FQNEAQ in the germline V gene. The V end was cut by 3 bases, the J end by 2 bases, with 4 bases between. This CDR3 is built from 12 residues.

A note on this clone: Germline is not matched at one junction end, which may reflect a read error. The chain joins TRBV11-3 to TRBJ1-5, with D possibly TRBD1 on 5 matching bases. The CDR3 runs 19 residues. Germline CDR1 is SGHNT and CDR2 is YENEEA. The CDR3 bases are TGTGCCAGCAGATTAGTTGGCGGTGGCAGGGAATATAGCAATCAGCCCCAGCATTTT. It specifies CASRLVGGGREYSNQPQHF. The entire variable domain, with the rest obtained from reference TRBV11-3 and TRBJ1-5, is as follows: EAGVVQSPRYKIIEKKQPVAFWCNPISGHNTLYWYLQNLGQGPELLIRYENEEAVDDSQLPKDRFSAERLKGVDSTLKIQPAELGDSAVYLCASRLVGGGREYSNQPQHFGDGTRLSIL.

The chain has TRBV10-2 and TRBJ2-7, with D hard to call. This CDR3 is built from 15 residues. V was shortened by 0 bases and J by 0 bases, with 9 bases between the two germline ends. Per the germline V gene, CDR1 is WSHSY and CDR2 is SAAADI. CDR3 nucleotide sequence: TGCGCCAGCAGTGAGTCGTGGGGTAGCTCCTACGAGCAGTACTTC. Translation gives CASSESWGSSYEQYF.

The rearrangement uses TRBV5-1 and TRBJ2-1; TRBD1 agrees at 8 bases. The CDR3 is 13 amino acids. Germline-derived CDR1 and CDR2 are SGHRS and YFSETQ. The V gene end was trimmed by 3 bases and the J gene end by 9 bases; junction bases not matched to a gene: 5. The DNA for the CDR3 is TGCGCCAGCAGCTCGGACAGGGCAGGTGAGCAGTTCTTC. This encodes CASSSDRAGEQFF. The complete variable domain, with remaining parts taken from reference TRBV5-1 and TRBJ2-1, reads KAGVTQTPRYLIKTRGQQVTLSCSPISGHRSVSWYQQTPGQGLQFLFEYFSETQRNKGNFPGRFSGRQFSNSRSEMNVSTLELGDSALYLCASSSDRAGEQFFGPGTRLTVL.

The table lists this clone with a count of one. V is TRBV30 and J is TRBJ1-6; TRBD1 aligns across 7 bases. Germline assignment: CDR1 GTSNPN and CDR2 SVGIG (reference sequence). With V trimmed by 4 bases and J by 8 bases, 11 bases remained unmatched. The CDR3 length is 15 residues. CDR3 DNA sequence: TGTGCCTGGAATAGGGACAGCCTGTGGGATTCACCCCTCCACTTT. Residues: CAWNRDSLWDSPLHF.

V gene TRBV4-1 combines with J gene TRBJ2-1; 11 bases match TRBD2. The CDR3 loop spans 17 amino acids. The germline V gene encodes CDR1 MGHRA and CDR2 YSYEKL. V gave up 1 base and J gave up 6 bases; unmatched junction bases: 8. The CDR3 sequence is CASSQAQLAGGPNEQFF. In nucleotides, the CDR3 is TGCGCCAGCAGCCAAGCCCAGCTAGCGGGGGGCCCCAATGAGCAGTTCTTC.

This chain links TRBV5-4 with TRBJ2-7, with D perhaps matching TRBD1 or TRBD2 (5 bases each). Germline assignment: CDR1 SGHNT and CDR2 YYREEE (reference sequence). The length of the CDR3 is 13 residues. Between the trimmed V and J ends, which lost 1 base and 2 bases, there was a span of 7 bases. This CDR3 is CASSLRGAYEQYF. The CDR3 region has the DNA TGTGCCAGCAGCTTGCGAGGGGCCTACGAGCAGTACTTC.

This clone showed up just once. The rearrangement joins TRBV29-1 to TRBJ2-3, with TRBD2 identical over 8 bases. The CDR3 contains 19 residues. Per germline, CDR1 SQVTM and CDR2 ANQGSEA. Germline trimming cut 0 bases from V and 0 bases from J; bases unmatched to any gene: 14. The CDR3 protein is CSVEDLPKGAGVSTDTQYF. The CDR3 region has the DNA TGCAGCGTTGAAGACCTTCCTAAGGGAGCGGGGGTGAGCACAGATACGCAGTATTTT.

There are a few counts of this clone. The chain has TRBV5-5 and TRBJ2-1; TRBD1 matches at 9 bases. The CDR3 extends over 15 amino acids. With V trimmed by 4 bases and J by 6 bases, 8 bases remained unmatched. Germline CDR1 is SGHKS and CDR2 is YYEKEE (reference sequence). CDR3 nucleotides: TGTGCCAGCAGCCCGCGGGACAGGGTGGGCAATGAGCAGTTCTTC. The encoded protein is CASSPRDRVGNEQFF.

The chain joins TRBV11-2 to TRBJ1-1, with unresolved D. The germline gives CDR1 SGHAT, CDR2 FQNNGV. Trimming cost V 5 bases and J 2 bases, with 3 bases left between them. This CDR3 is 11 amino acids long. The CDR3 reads CASSINTEAFF. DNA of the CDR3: TGTGCCAGCAGCATTAACACTGAAGCTTTCTTT.

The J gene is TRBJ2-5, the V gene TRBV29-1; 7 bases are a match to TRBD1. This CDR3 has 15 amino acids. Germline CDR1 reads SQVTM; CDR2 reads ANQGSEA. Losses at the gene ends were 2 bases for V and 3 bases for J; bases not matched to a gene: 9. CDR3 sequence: CSVELTGYSEETQYF. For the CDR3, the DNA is TGCAGCGTTGAATTGACAGGGTATAGCGAAGAGACCCAGTACTTC.

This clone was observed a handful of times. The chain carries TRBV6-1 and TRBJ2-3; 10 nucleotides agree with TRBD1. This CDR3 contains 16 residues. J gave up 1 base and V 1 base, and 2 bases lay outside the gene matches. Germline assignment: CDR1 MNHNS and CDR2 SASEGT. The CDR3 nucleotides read TGTGCCAGCAGTGAAGTAGGGACAGGGGGCACAGATACGCAGTATTTT. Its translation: CASSEVGTGGTDTQYF.

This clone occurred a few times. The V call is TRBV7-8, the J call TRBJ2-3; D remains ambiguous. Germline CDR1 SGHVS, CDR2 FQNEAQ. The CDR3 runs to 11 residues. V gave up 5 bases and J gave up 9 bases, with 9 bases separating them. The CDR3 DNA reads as TGTGCCAGCAGCCCCGGTTACACGCAGTATTTT. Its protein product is CASSPGYTQYF.

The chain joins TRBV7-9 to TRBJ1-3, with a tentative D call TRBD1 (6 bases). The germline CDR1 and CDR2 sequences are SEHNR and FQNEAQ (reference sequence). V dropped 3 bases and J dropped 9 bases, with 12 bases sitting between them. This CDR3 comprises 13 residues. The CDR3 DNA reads TGTGCCAGCAGCTTTCCAGGGGAGGGCACCATATATTTT. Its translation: CASSFPGEGTIYF. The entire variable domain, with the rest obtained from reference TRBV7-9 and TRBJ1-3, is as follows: DTGVSQNPRHKITKRGQNVTFRCDPISEHNRLYWYRQTLGQGPEFLTYFQNEAQLEKSRLLSDRFSAERPKGSFSTLEIQRTEQGDSAMYLCASSFPGEGTIYFGEGSWLTVV.

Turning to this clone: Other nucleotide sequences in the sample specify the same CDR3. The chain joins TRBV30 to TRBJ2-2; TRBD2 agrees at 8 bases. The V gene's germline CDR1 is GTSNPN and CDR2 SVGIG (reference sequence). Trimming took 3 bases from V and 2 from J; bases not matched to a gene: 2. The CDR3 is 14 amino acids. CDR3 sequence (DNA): TGTGCCTGGAGCGGGGGGGCAAACACCGGGGAGCTGTTTTTT. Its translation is CAWSGGANTGELFF.

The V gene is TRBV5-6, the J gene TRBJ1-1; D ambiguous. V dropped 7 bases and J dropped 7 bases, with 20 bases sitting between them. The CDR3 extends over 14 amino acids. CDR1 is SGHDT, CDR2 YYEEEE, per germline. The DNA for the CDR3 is TGTGCCAGCGGCGAAACAGATAAAAGCGATGAAGCTTTCTTT. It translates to CASGETDKSDEAFF.

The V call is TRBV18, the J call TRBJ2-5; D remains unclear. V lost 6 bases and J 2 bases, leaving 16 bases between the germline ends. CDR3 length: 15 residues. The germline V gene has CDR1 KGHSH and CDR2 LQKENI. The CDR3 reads CASSHQAQRQETQYF. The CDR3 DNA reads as TGTGCCAGCTCCCATCAAGCCCAGAGGCAAGAGACCCAGTACTTC.

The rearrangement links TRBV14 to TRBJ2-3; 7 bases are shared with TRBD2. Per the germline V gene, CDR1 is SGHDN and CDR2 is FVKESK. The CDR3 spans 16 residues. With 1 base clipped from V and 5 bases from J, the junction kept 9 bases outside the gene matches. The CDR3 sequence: CASSQGFSGSRDTQYF. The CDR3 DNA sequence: TGTGCCAGCAGCCAAGGGTTTAGCGGGTCTAGAGATACGCAGTATTTT.

The CDR3 sequence: CSAPEWAEAFF. In nucleotides, the CDR3 is TGCAGTGCCCCGGAGTGGGCTGAAGCTTTCTTT. The chain uses TRBV20-1 and TRBJ1-1; D gene ambiguous. Deletions cut 6 bases from V and 6 bases from J, with 11 bases between. The V gene's germline CDR1 is DFQATT and CDR2 SNEGSKA (reference sequence). The CDR3 is 11 amino acids.

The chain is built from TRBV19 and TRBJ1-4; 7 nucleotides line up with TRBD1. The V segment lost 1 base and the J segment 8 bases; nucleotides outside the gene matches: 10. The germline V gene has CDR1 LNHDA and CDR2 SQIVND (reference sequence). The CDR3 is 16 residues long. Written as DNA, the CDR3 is TGTGCCAGTAGTATAGGGAACCTACGGGACAGCGAAAAACTGTTTTTT. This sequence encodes CASSIGNLRDSEKLFF.

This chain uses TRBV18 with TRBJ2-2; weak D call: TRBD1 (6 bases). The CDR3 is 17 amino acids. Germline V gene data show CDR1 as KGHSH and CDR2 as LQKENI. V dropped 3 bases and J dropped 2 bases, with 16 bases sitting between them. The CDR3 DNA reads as TGTGCCAGCTCACCCCGGGCCCAGGGGTTTAACACCGGGGAGCTGTTTTTT. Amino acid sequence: CASSPRAQGFNTGELFF.

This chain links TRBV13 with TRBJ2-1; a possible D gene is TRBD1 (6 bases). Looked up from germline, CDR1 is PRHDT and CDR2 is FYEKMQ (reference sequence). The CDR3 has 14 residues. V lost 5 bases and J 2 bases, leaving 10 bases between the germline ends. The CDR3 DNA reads TGTGCCAGCAGCACTCGGACAGCCTACAATGAGCAGTTCTTC. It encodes CASSTRTAYNEQFF.

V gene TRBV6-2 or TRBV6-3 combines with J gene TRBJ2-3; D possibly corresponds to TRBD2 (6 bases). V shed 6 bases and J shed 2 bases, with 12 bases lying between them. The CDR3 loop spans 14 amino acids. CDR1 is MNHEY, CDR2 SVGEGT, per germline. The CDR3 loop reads CASSPGLNTDTQYF. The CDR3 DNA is TGTGCCAGCAGCCCGGGACTGAACACAGATACGCAGTATTTT.